A selection of T cell receptor beta chains follows, all from one sample in a study of neoadjuvant anti-PD-1 for oral cavity cancer. Some clones are missing from TCRdb's copy, which holds only in-frame ones; the method was immunoSEQ multiplex PCR. The sample lists tens of thousands of clones, 79% seen once, with 2.6% in the top ten. The sequencing used PBMCs, collected before nivolumab (anti-PD-1) treatment. The receptors were gathered from a person between 35 and 79 years old with oral cavity squamous cell carcinoma. Both conserved end residues are part of each CDR3. Fields, in order: V gene, CDR3 protein.

TRBV11-2 CASSLYLNTEAFF
TRBV11-2 CASSGSGYEQYF
TRBV5-6 CASSSRDRGLYEQYF
TRBV4-1 CASSQGGYEKLFF
TRBV6-5 CASSYSAQGFTEAFF
TRBV28 CASSLRTSGRNEQYF
TRBV10-1 CASSPGTSGGETQYF
TRBV6-6 CASSYSGSYEQYF
TRBV29-1 CSVESLAGGKDNEQFF
TRBV10-2 CASSENGRSSYEQYF
TRBV29-1 CSVANRGRGETQYF
TRBV4-1 CASSQSTPHTEAFF
TRBV18 CASSPYPSGSYEQYF
TRBV5-1 CASSLGGANTGELFF
TRBV27 CASSFRATGFNEQFF
TRBV27 CASRRTSGAYNEQFF
TRBV4-1 CASSQDLAGGQPHEQYF
TRBV5-1 CASSPRRGGARRTDTQYF
TRBV6-6 CASSYGREKLFF
TRBV5-1 CASSLASGGSTEAFF
TRBV29-1 CSVDANYGYTF
TRBV5-1 CASSLERGSSTDTQYF
TRBV25-1 CASSAWTSVSYNEQFF
TRBV19 CASSPDTRSSYNSPLHF
TRBV19 CASSPFGQSFKNIQYF
TRBV14 CASSLEWGHEQYF
TRBV30 CAWSVGGGLRTEAFF
TRBV18 CASSPQGTLYGYTF